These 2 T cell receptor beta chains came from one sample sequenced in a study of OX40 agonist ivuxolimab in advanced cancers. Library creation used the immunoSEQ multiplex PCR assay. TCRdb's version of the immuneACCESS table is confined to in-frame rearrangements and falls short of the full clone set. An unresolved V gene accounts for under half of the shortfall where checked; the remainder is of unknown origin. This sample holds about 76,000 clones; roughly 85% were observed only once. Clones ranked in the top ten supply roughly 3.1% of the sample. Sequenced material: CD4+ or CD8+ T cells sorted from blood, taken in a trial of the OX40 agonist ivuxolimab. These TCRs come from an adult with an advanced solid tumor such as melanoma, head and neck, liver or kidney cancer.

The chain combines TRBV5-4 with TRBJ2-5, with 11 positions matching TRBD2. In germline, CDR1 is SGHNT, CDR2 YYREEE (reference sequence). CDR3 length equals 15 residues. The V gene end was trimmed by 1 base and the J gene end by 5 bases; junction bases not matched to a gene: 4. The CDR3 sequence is CASSLSSGGWETQYF. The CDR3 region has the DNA TGTGCCAGCAGCTTGTCTAGCGGGGGGTGGGAGACCCAGTACTTC.

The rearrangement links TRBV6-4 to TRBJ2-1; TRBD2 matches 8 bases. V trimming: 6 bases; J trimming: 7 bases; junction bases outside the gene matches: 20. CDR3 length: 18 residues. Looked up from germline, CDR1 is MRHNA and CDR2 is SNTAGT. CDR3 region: CASSVRPGGAGDLNEQFF. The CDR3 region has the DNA TGTGCCAGCAGCGTTCGCCCCGGGGGGGCGGGAGACTTGAATGAGCAGTTCTTC.